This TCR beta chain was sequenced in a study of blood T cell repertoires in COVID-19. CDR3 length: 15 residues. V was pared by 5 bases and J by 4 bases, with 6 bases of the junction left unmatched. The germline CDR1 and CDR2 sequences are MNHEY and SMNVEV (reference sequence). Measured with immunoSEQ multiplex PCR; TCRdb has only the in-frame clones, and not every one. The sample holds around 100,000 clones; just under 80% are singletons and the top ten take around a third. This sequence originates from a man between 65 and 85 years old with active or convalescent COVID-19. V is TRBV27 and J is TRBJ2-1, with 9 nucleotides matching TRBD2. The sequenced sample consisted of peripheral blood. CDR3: CASSPGTSSYNEQFF. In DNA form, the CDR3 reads TGTGCCAGCAGTCCCGGGACTAGCTCTTACAATGAGCAGTTCTTC.